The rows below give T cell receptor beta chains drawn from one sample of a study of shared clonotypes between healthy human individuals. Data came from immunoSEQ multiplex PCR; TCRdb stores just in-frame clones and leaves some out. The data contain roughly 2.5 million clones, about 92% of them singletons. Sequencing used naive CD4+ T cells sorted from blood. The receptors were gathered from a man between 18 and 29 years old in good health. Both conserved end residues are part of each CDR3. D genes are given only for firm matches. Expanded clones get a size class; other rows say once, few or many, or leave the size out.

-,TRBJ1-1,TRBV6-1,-,TGTGCCAGCAGTGAACATAGGATTGGCACTGAAGCTTTCTTT,CASSEHRIGTEAFF
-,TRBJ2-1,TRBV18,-,TGTGCCAGCTCACCGCCCGCGAATAATGAGCAGTTCTTC,CASSPPANNEQFF
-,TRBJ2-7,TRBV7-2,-,TGTGCCAGCAGCCAACAGGGAGGACCCATTTACGAGCAGTACTTC,CASSQQGGPIYEQYF
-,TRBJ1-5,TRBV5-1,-,TGCGCCAGCAGCTTAGGCCAAAGGGAGCAGCCCCAGCATTTT,CASSLGQREQPQHF
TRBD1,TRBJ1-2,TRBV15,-,TGTGCCACCAGGGGACAGGGGGCGTATGGCTACACCTTC,CATRGQGAYGYTF
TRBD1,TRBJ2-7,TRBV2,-,TGTGCCAGCAGGGCGCTGGGACAGGGTCTATACGAGCAGTACTTC,CASRALGQGLYEQYF
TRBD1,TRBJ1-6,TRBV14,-,TGTGCCAGCAGCCAATCGGGACAGGGAGGTTGGAATTCACCCCTCCACTTT,CASSQSGQGGWNSPLHF
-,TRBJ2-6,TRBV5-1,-,TGCGCCAGCAGTAAGGAGACAGGCTCTGGGGCCAACGTCCTGACTTTC,CASSKETGSGANVLTF
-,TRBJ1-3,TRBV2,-,TGTGCCAGCAGGCCGGGAAATGGAAACACCATATATTTT,CASRPGNGNTIYF
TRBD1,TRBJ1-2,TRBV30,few,TGTGCCTGGACGACAGGGGAAGGCTACACCTTC,CAWTTGEGYTF